Listed here is a single T cell receptor (beta chain). This sample was included in a study of blood T cell repertoires in COVID-19. Trimming shortened V by 4 bases and J by 0 bases, and 12 bases separated the two germline ends. The germline gives CDR1 SGHRS, CDR2 YFSETQ. The CDR3 length is 15 residues. Measured with immunoSEQ multiplex PCR; TCRdb has only the in-frame clones, and not every one. This repertoire shows roughly 250,000 clones, about 85% found once; its top ten account for about 1%. The receptor's source is a middle-aged man with acute or convalescent COVID-19. Source material: peripheral blood. The rearrangement joins TRBV5-1 to TRBJ2-3; D is unresolved. CDR3 nucleotides: TGCGCCAGCAGCGCATATACCGGGAGCACAGATACGCAGTATTTT. It yields the protein CASSAYTGSTDTQYF. Full variable domain (missing parts from reference TRBV5-1 and TRBJ2-3): KAGVTQTPRYLIKTRGQQVTLSCSPISGHRSVSWYQQTPGQGLQFLFEYFSETQRNKGNFPGRFSGRQFSNSRSEMNVSTLELGDSALYLCASSAYTGSTDTQYFGPGTRLTVL.